Given below is one T cell receptor beta chain in context. Its target antigen remains unknown. The record has no base qualities; no much larger clone is one base away. The germline V gene yields SNHLY for CDR1 and FYNNEI for CDR2. The CDR3 spans 16 residues, from the cysteine through the phenylalanine. The entry retains the CDR3 DNA only, 48 bases that are in frame from base 1. V sheds 10 bases and J sheds 3 bases, leaving 25 bases between their ends. The source of the sample is a study of CD8 T cells in Susac syndrome (dated by TCRdb to between 2017 and 2020). A note on the overall study: The study used repertoire sequencing to test whether antigen drove CD8+ T cell activation and differentiation in Susac syndrome.

General study outcomes and caveats: The number of individuals in the TCR sequencing and HLA analysis was acknowledged as relatively small.

Peripheral blood CD8+ and CD4+ T cells from healthy donors, Susac syndrome patients and multiple sclerosis patients were profiled by high-throughput TCR beta sequencing. Healthy donors were included as age- and sex-matched controls. Bulk CD8+ and CD4+ T cells were purified magnetically by negative isolation, whereas CD8+ TEMRA cells were enriched by FACS. Blood was drawn into EDTA tubes, processed within 24 hours, and PBMCs were isolated by density gradient centrifugation. PBMCs intended for TCR sequencing were cryopreserved in liquid nitrogen and thawed later in a water bath at 37 degrees C. The sorted or isolated CD4+, CD8+ and CD8+ TEMRA cells reached a purity of at least 90%. RNA was extracted using the RNeasy kit, and roughly 0.5 to 1 microgram was reverse transcribed with random hexamers. The immunoSEQ multiplex PCR assay, which covers 54 Vbeta and 13 Jbeta segments, was used to amplify TCR beta CDR3 regions. PCR amplification bias was corrected using a synthetic template baseline for primer optimization and computational correction. Per the source publication's procedure: Reads were annotated to V, D and J genes according to IMGT and were analyzed with immunoSEQ Analyzer, with only productive sequences retained. To calculate clonality, Shannon entropy was normalized by log2 of the number of productive unique sequences and then subtracted from one. For each patient and control, public and private clones were evaluated among the 100 most prevalent clones. A clone was defined as Susac-specific if it was absent from the healthy and MS cohorts, from some 980 published viral clones and from other ImmuneACCESS disease sequences. Clones were called with MiXCR by TCRdb after fastp trimmed the public reads at Q25, and only in-frame beta chains were retained. CDR3 protein sequences are deduplicated, and each keeps its most common genes and DNA. TCRdb's processing, not the authors' own work, is the source of the V and J calls. A total of some 120,000 distinct CDR3 sequences appear in this sample, more than 90% of them only once. Roughly 0.13% of the sample rests with the top ten.

The TCR originated in a human donor in good health. The sequence links TRBV2 to TRBJ2-7; the D region may be TRBD1 or TRBD2, each matching 6 bases equally. Material for sequencing was CD4+ T cells from PBMCs. In nucleotide form, the sequence is TGTGCCACCCAGAGGGGGTTAGGTGCGGGGAACTACGAGCAGTACTTC. Translated, it gives CATQRGLGAGNYEQYF.